Presented here are 3 T cell receptor beta chains from one specimen sequenced in a study of Graves' ophthalmopathy and Graves' hyperthyroidism. The study amplified TCR beta CDR3 regions using RNA transcripts. Investigators did first-round RT-PCR with HTBI primers, then second-round multiplex PCR. Via MiXCR, TCRdb re-called the multiplex PCR reads, giving one row per CDR3 protein. The sample records over a million distinct CDR3 sequences, 35% to 40% being singletons. What was sequenced was peripheral blood or thyroid tissue (not recorded which). The origin of the receptors is an adult man with Graves' hyperthyroidism.

This clonotype was recorded many times. The chain couples TRBV12-3 or TRBV12-4 to TRBJ1-1; 12 positions match TRBD1. CDR3 length equals 16 residues. V was clipped by 3 bases and J by 10 bases; unmatched bases: 12. DNA of the CDR3: TGTGCCAGCAGTTTCCCGCCGGGACAGGGGGCCGGGCTAGCTTTCTTT. It codes for CASSFPPGQGAGLAFF.

This clonotype was recorded many times. The gene calls are TRBV7-7 and TRBJ2-5; TRBD1 aligns across 11 bases. The germline V gene encodes CDR1 SSHAT and CDR2 FNYEAQ (reference sequence). CDR3 length: 15 residues. V was pared by 5 bases and J by 4 bases, with 6 bases of the junction left unmatched. The DNA of the CDR3 is TGTGCCAGCAGCGCACAAGGACAGGGGGCAGAGACCCAGTACTTC. It encodes CASSAQGQGAETQYF.

This clonotype was counted a few times. The chain carries TRBV2 and TRBJ1-6; no reliable D call. This CDR3 spans 14 amino acids. Germline V CDR1 and CDR2: SNHLY, FYNNEI. V lost 7 bases, J lost 11 bases, and 18 bases lay in between. The CDR3 is CASTTEEHTPPLHF. The DNA of the CDR3 is TGTGCCAGCACCACAGAGGAACACACCCCACCCCTCCACTTT.